This entry describes one T cell receptor (beta chain). Its antigen is not identified. Germline V gene lookup returns CDR1 MGHRA and CDR2 YSYEKL. CDR3 length: 15 amino acids. Whole blood without T cell sorting served as the source of isolated total RNA. Researchers generated cDNA in eight separate reactions per sample. From its re-call of the 5' RACE reads, TCRdb lists each CDR3 protein once, without DNA. This sample's clone table lists 110,000 to 150,000 distinct CDR3 sequences. The data are from a study of monozygotic twins with inflammatory bowel disease. Study-wide results and caveats: Perhaps reflecting limited power, concordant and discordant twins did not differ in repertoire similarity.

The material sequenced was blood. The gene calls are TRBV4-1 and TRBJ1-1; as DNA is missing, the TRBD1 call by TCRdb cannot be tested. The clonotype originates from a human donor with ulcerative colitis or Crohn's disease, or a healthy co-twin of an affected twin (not recorded which). The CDR3 here is CASSPIDREVTEAFF.